This T cell receptor (beta chain) came from a study of cytomegalovirus exposure and HLA in healthy donors. About the research overall: Clustering assigned about 79% of the approximately 430 genotyped donors to the Caucasian-associated ancestry cluster. Study-wide findings and caveats: Prior analysis indicated that the majority of TCR beta V segments exhibited productivity approximately 87% or approximately 30% of the time. In a later analysis, V- and J-gene trimming of beta chains associated with a DCLRE1C missense variant, replicated independently.

The PCR had 60 Vbeta and 13 Jbeta primers. Libraries were prepared by immunoSEQ multiplex PCR; TCRdb keeps only in-frame clonotypes and omits some of them. Found here are more than 95,000 clones, roughly 70% of them singletons; the top ten hold under 14%. Worth noting for this clone: Its cognate antigen is unknown.

Germline assignment: CDR1 LGHNA and CDR2 YSLEER. V was clipped by 6 bases and J by 4 bases; unmatched bases: 8. The CDR3 is made up of 16 amino acids. This chain connects TRBV4-3 to TRBJ2-1, with 11 bases lining up with TRBD2. Sequencing was carried out using PBMCs. The receptor was isolated from a woman aged 45-65 years in good health and CMV-seropositive. CDR3 region: CASRLTSGDLYNEQFF. The CDR3 DNA is TGCGCCAGCAGGTTGACTAGCGGGGATTTATACAATGAGCAGTTCTTC.